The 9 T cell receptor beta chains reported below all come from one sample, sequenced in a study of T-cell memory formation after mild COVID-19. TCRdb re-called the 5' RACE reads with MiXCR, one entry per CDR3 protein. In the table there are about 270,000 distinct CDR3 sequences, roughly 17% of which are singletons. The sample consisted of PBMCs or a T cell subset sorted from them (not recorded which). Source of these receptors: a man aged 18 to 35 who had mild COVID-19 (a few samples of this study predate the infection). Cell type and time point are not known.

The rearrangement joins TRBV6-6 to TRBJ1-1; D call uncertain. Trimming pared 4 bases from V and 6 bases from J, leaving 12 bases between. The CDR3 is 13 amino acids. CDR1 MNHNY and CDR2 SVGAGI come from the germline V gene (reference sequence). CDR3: CASSSVGIAEAFF. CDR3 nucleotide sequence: TGTGCCAGCAGTTCTGTGGGGATCGCTGAAGCTTTCTTT.

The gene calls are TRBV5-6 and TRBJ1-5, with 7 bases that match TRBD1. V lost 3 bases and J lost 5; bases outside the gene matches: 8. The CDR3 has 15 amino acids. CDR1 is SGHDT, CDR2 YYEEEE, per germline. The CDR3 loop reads CASSSTNRGDQPQHF. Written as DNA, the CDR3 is TGTGCCAGCAGCTCGACTAACAGGGGTGATCAGCCCCAGCATTTT.

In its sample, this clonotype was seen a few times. The CDR3 coding sequence is TGTGCCAGCAGCGCCCCACAGGGACAGCTGAACACTGAAGCTTTCTTT. Protein sequence: CASSAPQGQLNTEAFF. The rearrangement joins TRBV9 to TRBJ1-1; 7 nucleotides align to TRBD1. The V gene end was trimmed by 3 bases and the J gene end by 0 bases; junction bases not matched to a gene: 8. Germline assignment: CDR1 SGDLS and CDR2 YYNGEE. This CDR3 spans 16 amino acids.

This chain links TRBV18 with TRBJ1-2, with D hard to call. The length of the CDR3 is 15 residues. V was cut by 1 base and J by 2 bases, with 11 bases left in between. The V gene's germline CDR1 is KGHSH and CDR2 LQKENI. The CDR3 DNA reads TGTGCCAGCTCACCACGGGCCAGCCGCAACTATGGCTACACCTTC. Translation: CASSPRASRNYGYTF.

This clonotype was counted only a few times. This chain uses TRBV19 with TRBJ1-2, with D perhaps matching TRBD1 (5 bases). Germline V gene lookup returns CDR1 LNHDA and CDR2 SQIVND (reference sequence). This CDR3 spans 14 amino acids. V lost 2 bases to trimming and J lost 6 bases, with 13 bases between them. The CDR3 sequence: CASSITGGINGYTF. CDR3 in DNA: TGTGCCAGTAGTATAACAGGAGGTATTAATGGCTACACCTTC.

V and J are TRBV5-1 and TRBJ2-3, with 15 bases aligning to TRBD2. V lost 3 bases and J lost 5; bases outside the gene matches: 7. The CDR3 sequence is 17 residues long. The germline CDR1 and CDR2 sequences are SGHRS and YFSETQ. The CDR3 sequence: CASSSSGLAGGEDTQYF. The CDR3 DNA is TGCGCCAGCAGCTCCTCCGGACTAGCGGGGGGGGAAGATACGCAGTATTTT.

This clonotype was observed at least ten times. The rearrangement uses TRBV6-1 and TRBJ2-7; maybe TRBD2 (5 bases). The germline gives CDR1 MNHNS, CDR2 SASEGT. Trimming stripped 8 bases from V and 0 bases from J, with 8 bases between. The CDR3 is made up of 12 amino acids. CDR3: CASFGGSYEQYF. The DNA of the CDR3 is TGTGCCAGCTTTGGAGGCTCCTACGAGCAGTACTTC.

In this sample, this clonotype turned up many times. Written as DNA, the CDR3 is TGCAGTGCTAGAGATAGCGGGGGACCCTACAATGAGCAGTTCTTC. This codes for CSARDSGGPYNEQFF. V and J are TRBV20-1 and TRBJ2-1; TRBD2 matches at 9 bases. CDR3 size: 15 residues. Germline assignment: CDR1 DFQATT and CDR2 SNEGSKA (reference sequence). V dropped 0 bases and J dropped 2; count of bases not matched to a gene: 2.

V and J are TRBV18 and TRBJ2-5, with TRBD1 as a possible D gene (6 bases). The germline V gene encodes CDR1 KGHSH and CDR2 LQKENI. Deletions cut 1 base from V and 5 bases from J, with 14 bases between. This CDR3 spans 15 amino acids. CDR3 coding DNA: TGTGCCAGCTCACCACGATCACAGGGTGCGGAGACCCAGTACTTC. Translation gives CASSPRSQGAETQYF.